The present entry profiles one T cell receptor (beta chain) with its context. The protocol was immunoSEQ multiplex PCR, while the TCRdb copy is restricted to in-frame clones and leaves out a portion. The repertoire has 25,000 to 40,000 clones, roughly nine tenths of them found once; the top ten carry more than 0.95%. The record originates from a study of T cells in narcolepsy. The CDR3 loop spans 13 amino acids. With 0 bases removed from V and 4 bases from J, the gap between germline ends came to 4 bases. In germline, CDR1 is GTSNPN, CDR2 SVGIG (reference sequence). The source is a human donor with narcolepsy. The sequencing input was CD45RA- memory CD4+ T cells from PBMCs. The V gene is TRBV30, the J gene TRBJ2-6; D remains unclear. The CDR3: CAWSVNGANVLTF. The CDR3 DNA follows: TGTGCCTGGAGTGTAAACGGGGCCAACGTCCTGACTTTC.